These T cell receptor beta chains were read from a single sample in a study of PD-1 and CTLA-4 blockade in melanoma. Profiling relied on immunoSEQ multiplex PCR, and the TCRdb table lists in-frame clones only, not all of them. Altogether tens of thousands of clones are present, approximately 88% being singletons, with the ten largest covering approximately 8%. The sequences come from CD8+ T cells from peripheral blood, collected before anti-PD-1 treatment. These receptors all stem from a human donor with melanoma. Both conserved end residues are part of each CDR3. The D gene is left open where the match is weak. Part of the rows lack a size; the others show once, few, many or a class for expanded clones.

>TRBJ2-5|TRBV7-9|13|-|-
TGTGCCATTCCTGGCGGGGTCCAAGAGACCCAGTACTTC
CAIPGGVQETQYF
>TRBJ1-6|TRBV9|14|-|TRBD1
TGTGCCAGCAGCGTAACAGGGGGCATTTCACCCCTCCACTTT
CASSVTGGISPLHF
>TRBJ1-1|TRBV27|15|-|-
TGTGCCAGCAGTTTATCTTGGGGGCAGGACACTGAAGCTTTCTTT
CASSLSWGQDTEAFF
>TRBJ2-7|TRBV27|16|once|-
TGTGCCAGCAGTACGGTCCGGGACCCGTTCTCCTACGAGCAGTACTTC
CASSTVRDPFSYEQYF
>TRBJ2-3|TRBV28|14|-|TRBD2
TGTGCCAGCAGTTTTAGCGGGGGTTCAGATACGCAGTATTTT
CASSFSGGSDTQYF
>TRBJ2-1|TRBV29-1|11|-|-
TGCAGCGCACCCGCTTCTGATGAGCAGTTCTTC
CSAPASDEQFF
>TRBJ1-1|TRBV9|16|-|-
TGTGCCAGCAGCGAGGAGATTCCGGGTTTGGGCACTGAAGCTTTCTTT
CASSEEIPGLGTEAFF
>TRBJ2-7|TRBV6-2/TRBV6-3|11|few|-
TGTGCCAGCAGTTGGGGTTACGAGCAGTACTTC
CASSWGYEQYF
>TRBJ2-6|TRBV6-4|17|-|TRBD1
TGTGCCAGCAGTGCCGGGACAGGGGGCGGTGGGGCCAACGTCCTGACTTTC
CASSAGTGGGGANVLTF
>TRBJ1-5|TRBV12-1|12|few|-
TGTGCCAGCAGCGCGGGGTCTCAGCCCCAGCATTTT
CASSAGSQPQHF
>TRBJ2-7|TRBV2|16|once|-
TGTGCCAGCAGTGAAGGAGCCGTCAAAGCGGACTACGAGCAGTACTTC
CASSEGAVKADYEQYF
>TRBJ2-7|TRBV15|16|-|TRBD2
TGTGCCACCAGCAGCCGGGGACTAGCGGGGACCTACGAGCAGTACTTC
CATSSRGLAGTYEQYF
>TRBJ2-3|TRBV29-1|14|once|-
TGCAGCGTGGACAAGGGATCTAGCACAGATACGCAGTATTTT
CSVDKGSSTDTQYF
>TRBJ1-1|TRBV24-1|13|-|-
TGTGCCACCAGTGACTGGGAGGGGACTGAAGCTTTCTTT
CATSDWEGTEAFF
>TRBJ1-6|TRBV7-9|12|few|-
TGTGCCCCTCGGGCTCCTGAACCACCCCTCCACTTT
CAPRAPEPPLHF
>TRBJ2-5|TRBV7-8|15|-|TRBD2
TGTGCCAGCAACCCGTACGGGGGGAGCCAAGAGACCCAGTACTTC
CASNPYGGSQETQYF